A single sample is the source of the 6 T cell receptor beta chains below, sequenced in a study of blood T cells in healthy people across ages. For the second PCR, which ran for about 6 to 11 cycles, a sample-barcoded 5' primer and a J-beta primer mix were used. TCRdb independently ran MiXCR on the 5' RACE reads; one entry per CDR3 protein. This table holds hundreds of thousands of distinct CDR3 sequences, over 45% found once. Sequenced sample: blood. These receptors all come from a man aged 30 to 39 in good health.

The chain links TRBV10-3 to TRBJ2-7, with 9 bases fitting TRBD2. In germline, CDR1 is ENHRY, CDR2 SYGVKD. The CDR3 totals 15 residues. Trimming removed 11 bases from V and 1 base from J; junction bases left unmatched: 12. The CDR3 coding sequence is TGTGCCGTCCGCCGGCGGGAGGGGACTTCCTACGAGCAGTACTTC. This codes for CAVRRREGTSYEQYF.

V usage is TRBV7-9 and J usage is TRBJ2-1, with a possible D match to TRBD2 (7 bases). Germline loops: CDR1 SEHNR, CDR2 FQNEAQ (reference sequence). Trimming pared 5 bases from V and 0 bases from J, leaving 14 bases between. This CDR3 region has 16 residues. CDR3: CASSPGGPSSYNEQFF. CDR3 DNA: TGTGCCAGCAGCCCGGGGGGCCCGAGCTCCTACAATGAGCAGTTCTTC.

This clonotype was counted between two and nine times. This CDR3 is CASSVPGLAGPYNEQFF. For the CDR3, the DNA is TGTGCCAGCAGTGTCCCGGGACTAGCGGGACCTTACAATGAGCAGTTCTTC. The rearrangement links TRBV25-1 to TRBJ2-1, with 13 bases lining up with TRBD2. The CDR3 contains 17 residues. The J segment lost 4 bases and the V segment lost 4 bases, leaving 7 bases of the junction unmatched. Germline-derived CDR1 and CDR2 are MGHDK and SYGVNS.

CDR3 DNA: TGTGCCAGCAGCTTGCGGATAGGACAGGCCAAAGGGAACATTCAGTACTTC. Its translation: CASSLRIGQAKGNIQYF. The rearrangement joins TRBV7-8 to TRBJ2-4, with 7 nucleotides matching TRBD1. Germline lookup yields CDR1 SGHVS and CDR2 FQNEAQ. The trim removed 3 bases at V and 7 bases at J, leaving 15 bases unmatched. This CDR3 has 17 amino acids.

The rearrangement links TRBV11-2 to TRBJ2-1; 10 nucleotides match TRBD2. The CDR3 consists of 16 residues. The V segment lost 1 base and the J segment 10 bases; nucleotides outside the gene matches: 10. Germline lookup yields CDR1 SGHAT and CDR2 FQNNGV. The CDR3 DNA reads TGTGCCAGCAGCTTAGTTAGGCTAGCGGGAGTACGGGAGCAGTTCTTC. Translating gives CASSLVRLAGVREQFF.

The chain has TRBV10-3 and TRBJ1-1; 9 nucleotides agree with TRBD1. This CDR3 contains 13 residues. Germline trimming cut 10 bases from V and 0 bases from J; bases unmatched to any gene: 3. CDR1 and CDR2 from the germline V gene are ENHRY and SYGVKD. The CDR3 region is CATQGALNTEAFF. The CDR3 DNA is TGTGCCACACAGGGGGCTTTGAACACTGAAGCTTTCTTT.